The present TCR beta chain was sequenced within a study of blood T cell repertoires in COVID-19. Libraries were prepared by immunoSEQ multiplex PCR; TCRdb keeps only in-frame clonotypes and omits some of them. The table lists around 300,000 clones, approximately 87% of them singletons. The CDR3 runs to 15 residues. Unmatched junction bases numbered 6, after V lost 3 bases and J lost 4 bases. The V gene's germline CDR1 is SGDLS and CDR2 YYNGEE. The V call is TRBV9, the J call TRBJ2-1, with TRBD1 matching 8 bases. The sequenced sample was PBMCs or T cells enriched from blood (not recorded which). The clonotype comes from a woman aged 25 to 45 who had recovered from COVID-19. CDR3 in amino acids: CASSAGQAGYNEQFF. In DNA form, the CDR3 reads TGTGCCAGCAGCGCGGGACAGGCGGGTTACAATGAGCAGTTCTTC.